These T cell receptor beta chains were read from a single sample in a study of cytomegalovirus exposure and HLA in healthy donors. Sequencing used immunoSEQ multiplex PCR; TCRdb keeps in-frame clones, though not all of them. The sample contains around 91,000 clones, around 60% of which appear only once. Source material: PBMCs. All receptors come from a man in his 60s in good health and CMV-seronegative. The CDR3 runs from the conserved cysteine through the conserved F or W. A D gene is named only where the DNA matches it firmly. Clone size is not always given. Where it is, it says once, few, many or a class for expanded clones.

d_call	clone_size	j_call	v_call	cdr3_aa	cdr3_nt
TRBD2	-	TRBJ2-7	TRBV11-3	CASSQSPSGRTYEQYF	TGTGCCAGCAGCCAGTCTCCTAGCGGGAGGACCTACGAGCAGTACTTC
TRBD2	medium-sized	TRBJ2-7	TRBV2	CASSALAGESRYEQYF	TGTGCCAGCAGTGCACTAGCGGGGGAAAGTCGGTACGAGCAGTACTTC
TRBD1	few	TRBJ2-7	TRBV13	CASSPGQGVSYEQYF	TGTGCCAGCAGCCCGGGACAGGGGGTGTCCTACGAGCAGTACTTC
TRBD1	once	TRBJ2-3	TRBV7-8	CASSLGGTGDTDTQYF	TGTGCCAGCAGCTTAGGTGGGACAGGGGACACAGATACGCAGTATTTT
TRBD2	-	TRBJ2-3	TRBV7-9	CASSDGLAGFTDTQYF	TGTGCCAGCAGCGACGGACTAGCGGGGTTCACAGATACGCAGTATTTT
-	-	TRBJ1-1	TRBV19	CASSIDYRAEAFF	TGTGCCAGTAGTATAGACTACAGGGCTGAAGCTTTCTTT
-	-	TRBJ1-1	TRBV11-3	CASSDSGDTEAFF	TGTGCCAGCAGCGACTCAGGGGACACTGAAGCTTTCTTT
TRBD1	-	TRBJ2-1	TRBV27	CASSSGQGLNEQFF	TGTGCCAGCAGTTCGGGACAGGGGTTGAATGAGCAGTTCTTC
TRBD2	-	TRBJ2-5	TRBV7-9	CASSLLAGVETQYF	TGTGCCAGCAGCTTACTAGCGGGAGTGGAGACCCAGTACTTC
TRBD1	few	TRBJ2-7	TRBV19	CASSIPDRGQGAYEQYF	TGTGCCAGTAGTATCCCCGACCGGGGACAGGGGGCTTACGAGCAGTACTTC
TRBD2	-	TRBJ2-3	TRBV7-3	CASSLRASGGSTDTQYF	TGTGCCAGCAGCTTAAGGGCTAGCGGGGGGTCCACAGATACGCAGTATTTT
-	-	TRBJ1-2	TRBV4-2	CASSQGGGADYGYTF	TGTGCCAGCAGCCAAGGGGGGGGCGCAGACTATGGCTACACCTTC
TRBD1	few	TRBJ2-7	TRBV11-3	CASSPPGQGSYEQYF	TGTGCCAGCAGCCCTCCGGGACAGGGTTCGTACGAGCAGTACTTC
-	-	TRBJ1-2	TRBV9	CASSPRGISYGYTF	TGTGCCAGCAGCCCACGGGGGATTTCGTATGGCTACACCTTC
-	-	TRBJ1-6	TRBV21-1	CASSKRTCYGDSPLHF	TGTGCCAGCAGCAAAAGGACATGCTATGGGGATTCACCCCTCCACTTT
-	few	TRBJ1-4	TRBV6-5	CASSYRTRGEKLFF	TGTGCCAGCAGTTACCGGACCCGGGGTGAAAAACTGTTTTTT
-	-	TRBJ2-5	TRBV27	CASTSPRGTGTQYF	TGTGCCAGCACCTCTCCGCGGGGGACAGGGACCCAGTACTTC
TRBD1	-	TRBJ1-1	TRBV6-5	CASRPLTGTEAFF	TGTGCCAGCAGGCCATTGACAGGGACCGAAGCTTTCTTT
-	-	TRBJ2-5	TRBV7-9	CASSPGQVQETQYF	TGTGCCAGCAGTCCCGGCCAGGTTCAAGAGACCCAGTACTTC
-	-	TRBJ1-1	TRBV7-9	CSSSFEAREGAFF	TGTTCCAGCAGCTTTGAAGCCCGGGAAGGAGCTTTCTTT
TRBD1	-	TRBJ2-7	TRBV18	CASSQDRVGSYEQYF	TGTGCCAGCTCACAGGACAGGGTGGGTTCCTACGAGCAGTACTTC
TRBD2	-	TRBJ2-1	TRBV11-2	CASSFLSGRTDEQFF	TGTGCCAGCAGCTTTCTAAGCGGGAGGACGGATGAGCAGTTCTTC
TRBD2	medium-sized	TRBJ2-1	TRBV2	CASKALAGYNEQFF	TGTGCCAGCAAGGCGCTAGCGGGTTACAATGAGCAGTTCTTC
TRBD1	-	TRBJ1-3	TRBV28	CASSFTGTVSGNTIYF	TGTGCCAGCAGTTTTACCGGGACAGTTTCTGGAAACACCATATATTTT
-	-	TRBJ1-5	TRBV6-6	CASSSVISNQPQHF	TGTGCCAGCAGTTCCGTTATTTCCAATCAGCCCCAGCATTTT
TRBD1	-	TRBJ2-7	TRBV7-3	CASSPLPSPGGQQYF	TGTGCCAGCAGCCCGCTCCCCTCCCCAGGGGGCCAGCAGTACTTC
TRBD1	few	TRBJ2-5	TRBV5-6	CASSSPTGDETQYF	TGTGCCAGCAGCTCCCCAACAGGGGATGAGACCCAGTACTTC
TRBD1	-	TRBJ1-2	TRBV7-8	CASSPGQGAYGYTF	TGTGCCAGCAGCCCAGGACAGGGGGCCTATGGCTACACCTTC
-	-	TRBJ2-6	TRBV6-5	CASGAGGSGANVLTF	TGTGCCAGCGGGGCAGGGGGGTCTGGGGCCAACGTCCTGACTTTC
TRBD2	-	TRBJ2-7	TRBV18	CASSVEAGAYYEQYF	TGTGCCAGCTCAGTCGAAGCGGGGGCCTATTACGAGCAGTACTTC
TRBD1	once	TRBJ1-6	TRBV19	CASSMPGQGTNSPLHF	TGTGCCAGTAGCATGCCCGGACAGGGAACCAATTCACCCCTCCACTTT
TRBD2	-	TRBJ2-1	TRBV6-1	CASKRAGDIYNEQFF	TGTGCCAGCAAGAGAGCGGGAGATATATACAATGAGCAGTTCTTC
-	-	TRBJ1-2	TRBV9	CASSARGTNYGYTF	TGTGCCAGCAGCGCCCGGGGAACTAACTATGGCTACACCTTC
-	-	TRBJ2-7	TRBV9	CASSAKGASGPLYEQYF	TGTGCCAGCAGCGCCAAGGGGGCTAGCGGGCCCCTTTACGAGCAGTACTTC
-	-	TRBJ1-4	TRBV7-9	CSSKESELFF	TGTTCCAGCAAGGAAAGCGAACTGTTTTTT
-	-	TRBJ1-3	TRBV7-6	CASSLRGAGIDSGNTIYF	TGTGCCAGCAGCTTAAGAGGAGCGGGGATCGACTCTGGAAACACCATATATTTT
TRBD1	once	TRBJ1-2	TRBV19	CASSTTAPVDRVRGYTF	TGTGCCAGTAGTACGACGGCCCCCGTTGACAGGGTTCGCGGCTACACCTTC
TRBD2	-	TRBJ2-7	TRBV23-1	CASSQSGGGPYSYEQYF	TGCGCCAGCAGTCAATCCGGGGGGGGGCCCTATTCCTACGAGCAGTACTTC
-	-	TRBJ2-6	TRBV6-5	CASSRLSGANVLTF	TGTGCCAGCAGTAGACTCTCTGGGGCCAACGTCCTGACTTTC
TRBD2	-	TRBJ2-4	TRBV5-6	CASSLAVLAGGNIQYF	TGTGCCAGCAGCTTGGCCGTCCTAGCGGGAGGTAACATTCAGTACTTC
TRBD1	-	TRBJ1-4	TRBV6-1	CASSEASGTGYQKLFF	TGTGCCAGCAGTGAAGCCTCCGGGACAGGGTATCAAAAACTGTTTTTT
-	-	TRBJ2-6	TRBV5-1	CASRAQPTGANVLTF	TGCGCCAGCAGAGCCCAACCCACTGGGGCCAACGTCCTGACTTTC
-	-	TRBJ1-1	TRBV29-1	CSASGGVTEAFF	TGCAGTGCTTCGGGGGGGGTAACTGAAGCTTTCTTT
-	few	TRBJ1-3	TRBV6-4	CASNGQSCSGNTIYF	TGTGCCAGCAACGGACAGTCCTGCTCTGGAAACACCATATATTTT
-	once	TRBJ2-2	TRBV4-1	CASSQDLTNTGELFF	TGCGCCAGCAGCCAAGACCTAACGAACACCGGGGAGCTGTTTTTT
-	-	TRBJ2-3	TRBV7-3	CASSPRDVRDTQYF	TGTGCCAGCAGCCCGCGGGACGTTAGGGATACGCAGTATTTT
TRBD2	-	TRBJ2-1	TRBV6-4	CASSDSGMPYNEQFF	TGTGCCAGCAGTGATAGCGGGATGCCCTACAATGAGCAGTTCTTC
-	-	TRBJ2-7	TRBV5-6	CASSPIGSGYEQYF	TGTGCCAGCAGCCCCATAGGCTCGGGGTACGAGCAGTACTTC
TRBD1	once	TRBJ1-2	TRBV18	CASSPGQDPSYGYTF	TGTGCCAGCTCACCCGGACAGGACCCCTCCTATGGCTACACCTTC
TRBD1	few	TRBJ2-7	TRBV19	CASSTAGTGIYEQYF	TGTGCCAGTAGTACCGCCGGGACAGGGATCTACGAGCAGTACTTC
-	-	TRBJ2-7	TRBV7-9	CASSAQLYEQYF	TGTGCCAGCAGCGCGCAACTTTACGAGCAGTACTTC
TRBD1	-	TRBJ1-5	TRBV7-8	CASSLGQDKAHQPQHF	TGTGCCAGCAGCCTGGGACAGGACAAGGCTCATCAGCCCCAGCATTTT
-	-	TRBJ2-3	TRBV29-1	CSVEDGGNTDTQYF	TGCAGCGTTGAAGACGGGGGAAACACAGATACGCAGTATTTT
-	-	TRBJ2-7	TRBV7-3	CASSLGAGEAYEQYF	TGTGCCAGCAGCTTAGGAGCGGGCGAAGCCTACGAGCAGTACTTC
-	-	TRBJ2-2	TRBV11-3	CASSLPLVRELFF	TGTGCCAGCAGCCTGCCCTTAGTTAGGGAGCTGTTTTTT
TRBD1	-	TRBJ2-5	TRBV13	CASRSGTEETQYF	TGTGCCAGCAGATCCGGGACAGAGGAGACCCAGTACTTC
-	-	TRBJ2-3	TRBV10-1	CASSVGAPRDTQYF	TGCGCCAGCAGTGTGGGGGCCCCTCGGGATACGCAGTATTTT
TRBD1	-	TRBJ1-3	TRBV5-1	CASSLEQGAGNTIYF	TGCGCCAGCAGCTTGGAACAGGGGGCTGGAAACACCATATATTTT
-	-	TRBJ2-5	TRBV10-3	CAISESKGGGETQYF	TGTGCCATCAGTGAGTCAAAAGGGGGAGGGGAGACCCAGTACTTC
TRBD2	few	TRBJ2-1	TRBV11-3	CASSLGGLAGDYNEQFF	TGTGCCAGCAGCTTAGGGGGCCTAGCGGGAGACTACAATGAGCAGTTCTTC